The entry that follows covers one T cell receptor (beta chain) sequence. What it binds is not known. These data are taken from a study of CD8 T cells in ankylosing spondylitis. Study-wide points: Ankylosing spondylitis blood appeared to be characterized by a TCR beta motif of about 8 highly homologous variants.

The length of the CDR3 is 12 residues. The V and J ends lost 5 bases and 9 bases respectively, with 11 bases between them. CDR1 is MNHEY, CDR2 SVGEGT, per germline. Preparation of TCR beta libraries was done by quantitative 5'-RACE with molecular barcodes. TCRdb passed the 5' RACE reads through MiXCR, listing each CDR3 protein once. The data hold 670,000 or so distinct CDR3 sequences, with roughly 20% observed a single time. This sequence originates from a male donor with ankylosing spondylitis. The V and J genes are TRBV6-2 or TRBV6-3 and TRBJ2-1; the D gene is possibly TRBD1 (6 bases). The sample consisted of blood, either unsorted or a sorted T cell fraction (not recorded which). The CDR3 region is CASSRTVLEQFF. CDR3 DNA: TGTGCCAGCAGTCGGACAGTCCTTGAGCAGTTCTTC.